Sequencing of this TCR beta chain was carried out in a study of CD8 T cells in ankylosing spondylitis. Germline V gene lookup returns CDR1 SQVTM and CDR2 ANQGSEA. The CDR3 is 16 amino acids. The V and J ends lost 4 bases and 2 bases respectively, with 20 bases between them. Molecular-barcoded quantitative 5'-RACE produced these TCR beta libraries. TCRdb re-called the 5' RACE reads through MiXCR, storing one row per CDR3 protein. The sample contains some 120,000 distinct CDR3 sequences, approximately 13% of which appear only once. This clonotype was picked up a small number of times. The chain has TRBV29-1 and TRBJ1-1; possibly TRBD1 for D (6 bases). The TCR originated in a female donor with ankylosing spondylitis or in good health (not recorded which). What was sequenced was blood, either unsorted or a sorted T cell fraction (not recorded which). The CDR3 sequence is CSVAGGGAEYNTEAFF. CDR3 DNA: TGCAGCGTTGCGGGCGGGGGGGCAGAGTATAACACTGAAGCTTTCTTT.